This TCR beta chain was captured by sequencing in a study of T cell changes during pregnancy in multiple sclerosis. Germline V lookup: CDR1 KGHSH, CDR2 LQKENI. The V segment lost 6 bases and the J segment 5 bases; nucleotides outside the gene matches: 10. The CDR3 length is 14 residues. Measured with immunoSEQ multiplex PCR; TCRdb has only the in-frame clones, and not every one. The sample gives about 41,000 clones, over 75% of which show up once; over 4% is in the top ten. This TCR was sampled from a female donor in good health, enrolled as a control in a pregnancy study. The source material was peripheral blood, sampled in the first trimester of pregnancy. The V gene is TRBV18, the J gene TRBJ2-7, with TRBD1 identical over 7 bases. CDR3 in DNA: TGTGCCAGCTCCCACGACAGGGTCAAGAACGAGCAGTACTTC. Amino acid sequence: CASSHDRVKNEQYF. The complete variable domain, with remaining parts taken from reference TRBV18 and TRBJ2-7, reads NAGVMQNPRHLVRRRGQEARLRCSPMKGHSHVYWYRQLPEEGLKFMVYLQKENIIDESGMPKERFSAEFPKEGPSILRIQQVVRGDSAAYFCASSHDRVKNEQYFGPGTRLTVT.